These 30 T cell receptor beta chains were sequenced from one sample in a study of shared clonotypes between healthy human individuals. Assay used: immunoSEQ multiplex PCR; TCRdb lists only in-frame clones, some missing. Of under 1,100,000 clones in the sample, roughly 74% were seen once. The sample comprised memory CD4+ T cells from PBMCs. Documented subset: CD45RA-negative fraction. All receptors come from a man between 18 and 35 years old in good health. Some clones in this sample may be carry-over from other donors' samples.

This chain links TRBV27 with TRBJ2-7; D tentatively reads TRBD1 or TRBD2 (5 bases each). Trimming took 6 bases from V and 5 from J, leaving 14 bases between them. The V gene's germline CDR1 is MNHEY and CDR2 SMNVEV (reference sequence). The CDR3 length is 13 residues. CDR3 in amino acids: CASRGWDVDEQYF. The CDR3 DNA reads as TGTGCCAGCAGGGGGTGGGACGTCGACGAGCAGTACTTC.

This clone was seen once. The chain combines TRBV2 with TRBJ2-7, with TRBD2 as a possible D gene (7 bases). V was shortened by 5 bases and J by 1 base, with 12 bases between the two germline ends. CDR1 is SNHLY, CDR2 FYNNEI, per germline. CDR3 length equals 14 residues. The chain's CDR3 is CASSYGGASYEQYF. DNA of the CDR3: TGTGCCAGCAGTTATGGGGGGGCATCCTACGAGCAGTACTTC.

This chain links TRBV6-7 with TRBJ2-7; the match to TRBD1 covers 8 bases. TRBV6-7 is known as an ORF, though its function is uncertain. The CDR3 is 17 amino acids. J gave up 4 bases and V 0 bases, and 11 bases lay outside the gene matches. The chain's CDR3 is CASSYSGPDREVYEQYF. Written as DNA, the CDR3 is TGTGCCAGCAGTTACTCGGGGCCGGACAGGGAAGTGTACGAGCAGTACTTC.

The CDR3 spells CASSYTQGGTNEKLFF. CDR3 nucleotides: TGTGCCAGCAGTTACACACAAGGGGGTACTAATGAAAAACTGTTTTTT. The gene calls are TRBV6-6 and TRBJ1-4; D possibly corresponds to TRBD1 (6 bases). Per germline, CDR1 MNHNY and CDR2 SVGAGI (reference sequence). The CDR3 length is 16 residues. V was shortened by 2 bases and J by 2 bases, with 12 bases between the two germline ends.

This clone has just one count. The chain recombines TRBV2 with TRBJ2-7, with a possible D match to TRBD1 (5 bases). Germline V gene lookup returns CDR1 SNHLY and CDR2 FYNNEI. The CDR3 loop spans 15 amino acids. V shed 6 bases and J shed 1 base, with 16 bases lying between them. The CDR3 reads CASSYGQSPSYEQYF. CDR3 nucleotides: TGTGCCAGCAGCTACGGACAATCCCCTTCCTACGAGCAGTACTTC.

This clone showed up many times. This same CDR3 is encoded by further DNA sequences in the sample. The chain joins TRBV6-1 to TRBJ1-1; D is ambiguous. Trimming stripped 1 base from V and 5 bases from J, with 5 bases between. The CDR3 has 12 amino acids. Germline lookup yields CDR1 MNHNS and CDR2 SASEGT. CDR3 region: CASSEVLTEAFF. The DNA of the CDR3 is TGTGCCAGCAGTGAAGTACTTACTGAAGCTTTCTTT.

J is TRBJ2-7 and V is TRBV21-1; TRBD2 was called by the table and not checked on the DNA. TRBV21-1 is a pseudogene segment. This CDR3 has 14 residues. The CDR3 region is CASSEWRFSYEQYF. The CDR3 DNA sequence: TGTGCCAGCAGCGAGTGGCGGTTCTCCTACGAGCAGTACTTC.

Note on this clone: A far larger clone differs by one base, so this is likely a read error. Additional DNA sequences in this sample encode the identical CDR3. J is TRBJ1-1 and V is TRBV6-1; D is ambiguous. CDR1 is MNHNS, CDR2 SASEGT, per germline. The CDR3 is 15 amino acids. CDR3 amino acids: CASSEARSLNTEAFF. CDR3 sequence (DNA): TGTGCCAGCAGTGAAGCGCGGTCGCTGAACACTGAGGCTTTCTTT.

Points on this clone: The junction differs from germline at one of its ends, possibly a read error. The rearrangement uses TRBV2 and TRBJ1-1, with D possibly TRBD1 on 5 matching bases. Germline CDR1 reads SNHLY; CDR2 reads FYNNEI. The CDR3 loop spans 14 amino acids. The CDR3: CTSMGGLGTTEAFF. CDR3 DNA sequence: TGTACCAGCATGGGGGGGTTAGGGACCACTGAAGCTTTCTTT.

This chain links TRBV4-1 with TRBJ2-5; D perhaps matches TRBD2 (5 bases). Deletions cut 4 bases from V and 7 bases from J, with 10 bases between. This CDR3 comprises 12 residues. Germline CDR1 MGHRA, CDR2 YSYEKL. DNA for the CDR3: TGCGCCAGCAGCCGGGCCCGGGGGACCCAGTACTTC. Encoded protein: CASSRARGTQYF.

The V and J genes are TRBV5-1 and TRBJ1-5; D not certain. V lost 2 bases and J 2 bases, leaving 5 bases between the germline ends. CDR3 length: 13 residues. The germline gives CDR1 SGHRS, CDR2 YFSETQ. DNA of the CDR3: TGCGCCAGCAGCTTTTTCGGCAATCAGCCCCAGCATTTT. Translating gives CASSFFGNQPQHF.

Many counts were recorded for this clone. The rearrangement links TRBV21-1 to TRBJ1-5. TRBV21-1 is an annotated pseudogene. The CDR3 is 17 residues long. CDR3 amino acids: CASSKRGYVTGNQPQHF. CDR3 nucleotides: TGTGCCAGCAGCAAACGGGGTTACGTAACGGGCAATCAGCCCCAGCATTTT.

The chain has TRBV13 and TRBJ1-1; no reliable D call. V was pared by 4 bases and J by 8 bases, with 14 bases between. The CDR3 contains 13 residues. Germline assignment: CDR1 PRHDT and CDR2 FYEKMQ (reference sequence). CDR3 sequence (DNA): TGTGCCAGCAGCTCAATAGGTAGGATCGAAGCTTTCTTT. It encodes CASSSIGRIEAFF.

The gene calls are TRBV12-5 and TRBJ1-2; no clear D. Germline V gene sequence: CDR1 LGHNT, CDR2 FRNRAP. V lost 2 bases and J lost 6, with 16 bases in between. The CDR3 has 15 residues. The CDR3 DNA follows: TGTGCTAGTGGTTTGCCAGGCTCCGGATGGAATGGCTACACCTTC. Translating gives CASGLPGSGWNGYTF.

This clone was observed at least ten times. The V and J genes are TRBV6-6 and TRBJ2-7; D unclear. In germline, CDR1 is MNHNY, CDR2 SVGAGI (reference sequence). This CDR3 contains 12 residues. Trimming took off 6 bases at V and 5 bases at J, with 11 bases between the two ends. For the CDR3, the DNA is TGTGCCAGCAGCCGGTCGAATAACGAGCAGTACTTC. Its protein is CASSRSNNEQYF.

V usage is TRBV7-9 and J usage is TRBJ2-1, with a weak D call TRBD1 (6 bases). From germline, CDR1 is SEHNR and CDR2 FQNEAQ (reference sequence). CDR3 length equals 13 residues. The V gene lost 1 base and the J gene lost 10 bases, with 11 bases spanning the gap. CDR3: CASSLVGTKEQFF. The DNA for the CDR3 is TGTGCCAGCAGCTTAGTTGGGACAAAAGAGCAGTTCTTC.

This clone was detected a few times. This chain uses TRBV27 with TRBJ2-7, with 9 bases aligning to TRBD2. Germline CDR1 and CDR2: MNHEY and SMNVEV (reference sequence). J was trimmed by 0 bases and V by 3 bases; bases with no gene match: 6. The CDR3 sequence is 16 residues long. The CDR3 region is CASSLRVSGSSYEQYF. In nucleotides, the CDR3 is TGTGCCAGCAGTTTGAGGGTTAGCGGGAGCTCCTACGAGCAGTACTTC.

This CDR3 reads CASSSTGLIYEQYF. In DNA form, the CDR3 reads TGTGCCAGCAGCTCGACGGGACTCATCTACGAGCAGTACTTC. V is TRBV5-5 and J is TRBJ2-7; a weak D match, TRBD2 (6 bases). This CDR3 has 14 residues. The V gene's germline CDR1 is SGHKS and CDR2 YYEKEE (reference sequence). V was shortened by 3 bases and J by 3 bases, with 13 bases between the two germline ends.

In regard to this clone: Within the sample, other DNA sequences also encode this same CDR3. The gene calls are TRBV5-1 and TRBJ1-2; 10 nucleotides agree with TRBD1. The germline V gene encodes CDR1 SGHRS and CDR2 YFSETQ. V was clipped by 4 bases and J by 5 bases; unmatched bases: 5. The CDR3 has 14 amino acids. The CDR3 DNA follows: TGCGCCAGCAGCCCGGGGACAGGGGATTATGGCTACACCTTC. Its translation: CASSPGTGDYGYTF.

CDR3 DNA: TGTGCCAGCAGTTTATATCCGGGAGGGCCGGGGAATGAGCAGTTCTTC. Translation: CASSLYPGGPGNEQFF. This chain uses TRBV28 with TRBJ2-1; 8 bases match TRBD2. The J segment lost 7 bases and the V segment lost 1 base, leaving 9 bases of the junction unmatched. The CDR3 is made up of 16 amino acids. Germline V lookup: CDR1 MDHEN, CDR2 SYDVKM.

The chain recombines TRBV19 with TRBJ2-7; D is possibly TRBD1 (6 bases). The CDR3 is 13 amino acids. Germline-derived CDR1 and CDR2 are LNHDA and SQIVND (reference sequence). Trimming cost V 7 bases and J 0 bases, with 10 bases left between them. The CDR3 bases are TGTGCCAGTACCCCACAGGGCTCCTACGAGCAGTACTTC. Protein: CASTPQGSYEQYF.

This clone was observed a few times. V gene TRBV11-2 combines with J gene TRBJ2-2; D might be TRBD1 or TRBD2, each matching 5 bases. The CDR3 contains 14 residues. Germline V gene sequence: CDR1 SGHAT, CDR2 FQNNGV. Trimming removed 7 bases at V and 3 bases at J, with 12 bases between. The CDR3 reads CASIYGTHTGELFF. Here the CDR3 DNA reads TGTGCCAGCATCTACGGGACCCACACCGGGGAGCTGTTTTTT.

CDR3 in amino acids: CASRSGQDFLIREQYF. The CDR3 bases are TGTGCCAGCAGGAGTGGGCAGGACTTCCTAATCCGCGAGCAGTACTTC. This sequence joins TRBV27 and TRBJ2-7; maybe TRBD2 (5 bases). The CDR3 is 16 residues long. Trimming left V 6 bases short and J 6 bases short, with 24 bases between. CDR1 MNHEY and CDR2 SMNVEV come from the germline V gene (reference sequence).

The genes are TRBV19 and TRBJ2-7; weak D call: TRBD2 (5 bases). Germline CDR1 is LNHDA and CDR2 is SQIVND (reference sequence). The ends were cut back, 3 bases at V and 4 bases at J, with 10 bases in the middle. This CDR3 spans 13 amino acids. CDR3 amino acids: CASSIEAGYEQYF. Written as DNA, the CDR3 is TGTGCCAGTAGTATTGAGGCGGGTTACGAGCAGTACTTC.

This sequence joins TRBV5-1 and TRBJ2-7; 8 bases align to TRBD1. CDR1 SGHRS and CDR2 YFSETQ come from the germline V gene. J was trimmed by 3 bases and V by 5 bases; bases with no gene match: 7. This CDR3 contains 14 residues. CDR3 amino acids: CASSWDRSYYEQYF. The CDR3 DNA follows: TGCGCCAGCAGTTGGGACAGGTCTTACTACGAGCAGTACTTC.

For this clone: The same CDR3 is also encoded by other DNA sequences in this sample. In DNA, the CDR3 is TGTGCCAGTAGTATCAGGGGCGGGGAGCTGTTTTTT. Protein sequence: CASSIRGGELFF. The chain employs TRBV19 and TRBJ2-2; D is perhaps TRBD1 (6 bases). There are 12 residues in the CDR3. Deletions cut 3 bases from V and 7 bases from J, with 6 bases between. CDR1 is LNHDA and CDR2 is SQIVND in the germline V gene (reference sequence).

The rearrangement joins TRBV29-1 to TRBJ1-3; the match to TRBD1 covers 9 bases. CDR1 is SQVTM, CDR2 ANQGSEA, per germline. CDR3 length equals 15 residues. J was trimmed by 2 bases and V by 6 bases; bases with no gene match: 8. CDR3 region: CSVQQGAMAGNTIYF. CDR3 DNA: TGCAGCGTACAACAGGGGGCGATGGCTGGAAACACCATATATTTT.

The rearrangement links TRBV14 to TRBJ1-1; D is ambiguous. This CDR3 has 13 residues. The germline CDR1 and CDR2 sequences are SGHDN and FVKESK. V was clipped by 10 bases and J by 0 bases, with 12 bases between them. The CDR3 DNA is TGTGCCACCCGAGCGAACCTGAACACTGAAGCTTTCTTT. Residues: CATRANLNTEAFF.

J is TRBJ1-1 and V is TRBV6-1, with D perhaps TRBD1 (5 bases). Germline CDR1 is MNHNS and CDR2 is SASEGT. The V and J ends lost 9 bases and 7 bases respectively, with 15 bases between them. The CDR3 contains 12 residues. This CDR3 reads CASTGGGDEAFF. For the CDR3, the DNA is TGTGCCAGTACAGGCGGCGGGGATGAAGCTTTCTTT.

The chain employs TRBV2 and TRBJ2-6; no reliable D call. Germline lookup yields CDR1 SNHLY and CDR2 FYNNEI. This CDR3 comprises 13 residues. With 7 bases removed from V and 2 bases from J, the gap between germline ends came to 6 bases. The CDR3 loop is CASKSAGANVLTF. CDR3 DNA: TGTGCCAGCAAAAGTGCTGGGGCCAACGTCCTGACTTTC.